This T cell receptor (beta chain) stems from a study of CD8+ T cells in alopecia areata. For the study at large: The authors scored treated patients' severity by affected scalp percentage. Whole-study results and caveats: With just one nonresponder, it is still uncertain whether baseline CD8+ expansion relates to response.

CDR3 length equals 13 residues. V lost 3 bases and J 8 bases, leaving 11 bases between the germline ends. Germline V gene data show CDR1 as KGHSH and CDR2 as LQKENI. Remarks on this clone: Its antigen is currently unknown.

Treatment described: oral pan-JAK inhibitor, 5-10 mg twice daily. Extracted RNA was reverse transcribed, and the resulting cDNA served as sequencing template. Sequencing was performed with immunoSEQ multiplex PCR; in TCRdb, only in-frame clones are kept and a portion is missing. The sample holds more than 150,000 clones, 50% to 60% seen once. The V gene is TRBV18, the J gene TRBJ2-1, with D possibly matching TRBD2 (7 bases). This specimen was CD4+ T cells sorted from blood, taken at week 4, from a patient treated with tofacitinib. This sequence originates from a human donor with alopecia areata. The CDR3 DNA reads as TGTGCCAGCTCACCCCAGGGGAGGGATGAGCAGTTCTTC. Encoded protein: CASSPQGRDEQFF.